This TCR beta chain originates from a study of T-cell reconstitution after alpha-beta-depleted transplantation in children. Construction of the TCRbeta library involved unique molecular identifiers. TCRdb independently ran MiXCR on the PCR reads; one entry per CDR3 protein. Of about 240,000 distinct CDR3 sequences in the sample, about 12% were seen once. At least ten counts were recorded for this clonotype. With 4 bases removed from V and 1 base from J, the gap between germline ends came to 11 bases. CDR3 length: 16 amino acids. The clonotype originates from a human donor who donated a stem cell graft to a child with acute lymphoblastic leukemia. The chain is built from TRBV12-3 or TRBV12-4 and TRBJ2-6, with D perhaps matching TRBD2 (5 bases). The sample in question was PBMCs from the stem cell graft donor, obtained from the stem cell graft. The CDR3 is CASSYDGISGANVLTF. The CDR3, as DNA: TGTGCCAGCAGTTACGACGGGATATCTGGGGCCAACGTCCTGACTTTC.